The source of this T cell receptor beta chain is a study of CD8+ T cells in alopecia areata. Extracted RNA was reverse transcribed, and the resulting cDNA served as sequencing template. Assay used: immunoSEQ multiplex PCR; TCRdb lists only in-frame clones, some missing. The sample lists around 100,000 clones, 55% occurring once. Notes on this clone: Its specificity is unknown.

Trimming stripped 8 bases from V and 5 bases from J, with 17 bases between. This CDR3 contains 14 residues. From germline, CDR1 is MGHDK and CDR2 SYGVNS. Study-level results: Although TCR sharing was seen in mice, sharing across patients was less clear, possibly for HLA-related reasons.

J is TRBJ2-3 and V is TRBV25-1; maybe TRBD2 (6 bases). Sequenced material: CD4+ T cells sorted from blood. The source of this sequence is a human donor in good health. CDR3 DNA sequence: TGTGCCAGCGCGGAGTTGGGGGGAGGAGATACGCAGTATTTT. It translates to CASAELGGGDTQYF.